Given below is one T cell receptor (beta chain) in context. This sample is part of a study of blood T cell repertoires in COVID-19. Sequencing used immunoSEQ multiplex PCR; TCRdb keeps in-frame clones, though not all of them. This table holds about 220,000 clones, 75% to 90% found once. Germline CDR1 LNHNV, CDR2 YYDKDF (reference sequence). V lost 0 bases to trimming and J lost 0 bases, with 15 bases between them. The CDR3 is 17 amino acids. The chain employs TRBV15 and TRBJ2-7, with D perhaps TRBD1 (6 bases). The sequence was obtained from a human donor in a cohort sampled during active COVID-19. Sequencing was performed on peripheral blood. CDR3 coding DNA: TGTGCCACCAGCAGAGATCGGAACAGGGTTGGCTCCTACGAGCAGTACTTC. Its protein product is CATSRDRNRVGSYEQYF.